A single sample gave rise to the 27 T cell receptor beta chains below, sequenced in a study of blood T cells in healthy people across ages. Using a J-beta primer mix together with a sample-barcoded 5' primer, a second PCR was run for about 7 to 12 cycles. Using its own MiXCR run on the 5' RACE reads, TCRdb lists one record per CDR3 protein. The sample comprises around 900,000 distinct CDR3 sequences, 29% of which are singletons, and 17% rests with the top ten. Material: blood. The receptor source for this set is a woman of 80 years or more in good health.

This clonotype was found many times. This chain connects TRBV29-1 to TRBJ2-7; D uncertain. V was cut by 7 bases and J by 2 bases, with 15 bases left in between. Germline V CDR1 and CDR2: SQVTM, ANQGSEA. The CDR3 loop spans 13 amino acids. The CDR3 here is CSAGSTKTYEQYF. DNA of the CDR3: TGCAGCGCAGGATCGACGAAGACCTACGAGCAGTACTTC.

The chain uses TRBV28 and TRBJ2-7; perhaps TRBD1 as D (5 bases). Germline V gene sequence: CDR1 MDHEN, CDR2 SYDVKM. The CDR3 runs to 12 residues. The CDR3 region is CTGRRQNYEQYF. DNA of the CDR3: TGTACCGGCAGGAGACAGAACTACGAGCAGTACTTC.

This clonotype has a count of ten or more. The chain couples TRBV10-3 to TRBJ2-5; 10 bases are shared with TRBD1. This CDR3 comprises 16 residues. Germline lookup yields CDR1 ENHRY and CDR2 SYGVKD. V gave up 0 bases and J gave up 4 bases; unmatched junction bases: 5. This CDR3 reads CAISESGTGARETQYF. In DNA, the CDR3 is TGTGCCATCAGTGAGTCCGGGACAGGGGCGCGAGAGACCCAGTACTTC.

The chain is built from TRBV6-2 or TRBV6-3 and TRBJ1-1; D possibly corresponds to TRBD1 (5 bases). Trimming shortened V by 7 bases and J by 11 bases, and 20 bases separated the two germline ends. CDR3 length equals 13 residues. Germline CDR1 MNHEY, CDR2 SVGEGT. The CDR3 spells CASIAVGARKAFF. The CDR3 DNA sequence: TGTGCCAGCATAGCGGTCGGGGCCCGGAAGGCTTTCTTT.

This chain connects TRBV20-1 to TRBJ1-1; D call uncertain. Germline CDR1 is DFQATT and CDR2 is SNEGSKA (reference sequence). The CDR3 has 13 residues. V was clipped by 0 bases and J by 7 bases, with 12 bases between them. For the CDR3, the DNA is TGCAGTGCTAGAGACCCACGGAAGCTTGAAGCTTTCTTT. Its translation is CSARDPRKLEAFF.

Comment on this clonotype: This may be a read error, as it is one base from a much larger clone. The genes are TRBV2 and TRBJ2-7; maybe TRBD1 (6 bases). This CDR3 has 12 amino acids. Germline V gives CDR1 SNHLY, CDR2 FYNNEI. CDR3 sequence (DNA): TGTACCAGAGGGGGAGACTCCAGGGAGCAGTACTTC. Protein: CTRGGDSREQYF.

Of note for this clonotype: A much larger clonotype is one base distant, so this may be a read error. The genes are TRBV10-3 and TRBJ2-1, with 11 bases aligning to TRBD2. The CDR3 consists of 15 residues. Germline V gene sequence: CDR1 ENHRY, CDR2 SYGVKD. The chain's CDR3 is CAVSVGTSGANEQFF. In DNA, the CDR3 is TGTGCCGTCAGTGTCGGGACTAGCGGAGCGAATGAGCAGTTCTTC.

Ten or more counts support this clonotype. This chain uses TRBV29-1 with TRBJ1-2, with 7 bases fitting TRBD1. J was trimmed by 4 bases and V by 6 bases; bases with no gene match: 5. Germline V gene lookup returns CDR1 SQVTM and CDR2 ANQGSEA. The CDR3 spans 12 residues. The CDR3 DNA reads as TGCAGCGTGGGAACAGGGGCCTATGGCTACACCTTC. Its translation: CSVGTGAYGYTF.

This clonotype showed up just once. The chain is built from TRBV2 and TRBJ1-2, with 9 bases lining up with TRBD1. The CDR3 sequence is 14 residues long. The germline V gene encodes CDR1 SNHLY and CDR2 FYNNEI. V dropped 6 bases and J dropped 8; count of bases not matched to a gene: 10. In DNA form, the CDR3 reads TGTGCCAGCAGGCAACTACAGGGGGCAGAGGGCTACACCTTC. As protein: CASRQLQGAEGYTF. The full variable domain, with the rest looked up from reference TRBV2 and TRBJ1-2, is EPEVTQTPSHQVTQMGQEVILRCVPISNHLYFYWYRQILGQKVEFLVSFYNNEISEKSEIFDDQFSVERPDGSNFTLKIRSTKLEDSAMYFCASRQLQGAEGYTFGSGTRLTVV.

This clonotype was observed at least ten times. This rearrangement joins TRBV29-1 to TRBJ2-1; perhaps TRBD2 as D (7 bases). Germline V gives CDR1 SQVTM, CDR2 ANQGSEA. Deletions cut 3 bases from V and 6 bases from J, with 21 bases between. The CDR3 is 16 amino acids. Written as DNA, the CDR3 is TGCAGCGTTGATCCGGCAGGGGAGGGTAAGGTCAATGAGCAGTTCTTC. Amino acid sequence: CSVDPAGEGKVNEQFF.

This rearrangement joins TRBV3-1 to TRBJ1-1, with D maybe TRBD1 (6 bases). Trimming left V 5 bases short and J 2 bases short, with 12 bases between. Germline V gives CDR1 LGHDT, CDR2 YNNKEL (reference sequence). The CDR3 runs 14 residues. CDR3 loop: CASSGDTLNTEAFF. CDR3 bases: TGTGCCAGCAGCGGGGACACTTTAAACACTGAAGCTTTCTTT. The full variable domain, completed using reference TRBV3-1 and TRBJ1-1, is DTAVSQTPKYLVTQMGNDKSIKCEQNLGHDTMYWYKQDSKKFLKIMFSYNNKELIINETVPNRFSPKSPDKAHLNLHINSLELGDSAVYFCASSGDTLNTEAFFGQGTRLTVV.

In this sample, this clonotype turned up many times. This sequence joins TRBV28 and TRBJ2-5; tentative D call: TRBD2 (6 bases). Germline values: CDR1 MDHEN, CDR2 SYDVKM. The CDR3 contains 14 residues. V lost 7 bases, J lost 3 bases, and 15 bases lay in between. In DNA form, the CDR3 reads TGTGCCAGCACCCCAGGTGCTAGCGAAGAGACCCAGTACTTC. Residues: CASTPGASEETQYF. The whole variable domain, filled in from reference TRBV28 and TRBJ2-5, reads DVKVTQSSRYLVKRTGEKVFLECVQDMDHENMFWYRQDPGLGLRLIYFSYDVKMKEKGDIPEGYSVSREKKERFSLILESASTNQTSMYLCASTPGASEETQYFGPGTRLLVL.

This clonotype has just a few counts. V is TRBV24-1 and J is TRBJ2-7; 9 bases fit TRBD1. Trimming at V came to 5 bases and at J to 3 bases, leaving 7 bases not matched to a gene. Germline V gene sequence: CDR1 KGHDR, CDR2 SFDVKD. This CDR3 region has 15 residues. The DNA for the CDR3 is TGTGCCACCAGTGTCCCACCGGGACAGGGCTACGAGCAGTACTTC. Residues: CATSVPPGQGYEQYF.

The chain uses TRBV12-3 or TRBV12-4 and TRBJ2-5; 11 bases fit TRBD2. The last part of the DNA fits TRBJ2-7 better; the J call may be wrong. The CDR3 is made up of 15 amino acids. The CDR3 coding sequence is TGTGCCAGCAGTTTGGCGACTAGCGGGAATACCGAGCAGTACTTC. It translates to CASSLATSGNTEQYF.

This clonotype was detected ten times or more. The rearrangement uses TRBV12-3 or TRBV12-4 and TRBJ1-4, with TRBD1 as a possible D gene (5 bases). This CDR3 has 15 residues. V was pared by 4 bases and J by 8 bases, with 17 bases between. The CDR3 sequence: CASSYGDGFREKLFF. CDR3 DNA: TGTGCCAGCAGTTACGGGGACGGCTTTCGGGAAAAACTGTTTTTT.

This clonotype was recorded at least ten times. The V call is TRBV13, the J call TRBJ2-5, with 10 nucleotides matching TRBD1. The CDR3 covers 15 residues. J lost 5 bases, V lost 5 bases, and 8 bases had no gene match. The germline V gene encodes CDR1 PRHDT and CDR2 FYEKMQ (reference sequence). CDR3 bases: TGTGCCAGCAGCCGCCGGACAGGGGGTGAGGAGACCCAGTACTTC. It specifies CASSRRTGGEETQYF.

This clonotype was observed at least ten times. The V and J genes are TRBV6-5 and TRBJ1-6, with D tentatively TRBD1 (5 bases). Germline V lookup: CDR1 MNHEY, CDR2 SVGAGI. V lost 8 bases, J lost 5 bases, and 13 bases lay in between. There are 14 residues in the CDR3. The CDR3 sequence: CASFTGRHNSPLHF. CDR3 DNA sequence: TGTGCCAGCTTTACAGGAAGACATAATTCACCCCTCCACTTT.

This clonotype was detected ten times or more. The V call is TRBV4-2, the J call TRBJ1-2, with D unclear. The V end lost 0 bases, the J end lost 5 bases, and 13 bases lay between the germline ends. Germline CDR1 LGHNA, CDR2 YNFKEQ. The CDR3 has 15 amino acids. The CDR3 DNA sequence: TGTGCCAGCAGCCAAGAAGGGATCGAGGGATATGGCTACACCTTC. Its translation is CASSQEGIEGYGYTF.

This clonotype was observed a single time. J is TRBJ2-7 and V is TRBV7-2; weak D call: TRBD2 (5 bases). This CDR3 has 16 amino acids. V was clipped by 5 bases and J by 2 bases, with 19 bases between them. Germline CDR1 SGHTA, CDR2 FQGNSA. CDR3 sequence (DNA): TGTGCCAGCAGCCCAGCAGTTGCGGGCGCACCCTACGAGCAGTACTTC. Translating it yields CASSPAVAGAPYEQYF.

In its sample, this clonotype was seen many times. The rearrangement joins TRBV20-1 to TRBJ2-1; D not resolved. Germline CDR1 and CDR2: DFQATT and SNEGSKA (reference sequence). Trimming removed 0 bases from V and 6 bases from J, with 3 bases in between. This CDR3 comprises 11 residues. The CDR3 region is CSARDVNEQFF. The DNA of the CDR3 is TGCAGTGCTAGAGATGTCAATGAGCAGTTCTTC.

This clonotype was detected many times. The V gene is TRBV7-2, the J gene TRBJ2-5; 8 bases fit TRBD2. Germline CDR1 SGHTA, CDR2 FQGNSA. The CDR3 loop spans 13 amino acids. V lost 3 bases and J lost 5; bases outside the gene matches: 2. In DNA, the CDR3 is TGTGCCAGCAGCTTCAGCGGGGGTGAGACCCAGTACTTC. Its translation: CASSFSGGETQYF.

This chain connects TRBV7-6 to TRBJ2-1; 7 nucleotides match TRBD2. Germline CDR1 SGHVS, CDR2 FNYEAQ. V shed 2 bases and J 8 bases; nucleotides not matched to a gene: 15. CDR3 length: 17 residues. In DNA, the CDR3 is TGTGCCAGCAGCTTAACCGGTGGGCGGGAGTTATTCGATGAGCAGTTCTTC. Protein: CASSLTGGRELFDEQFF. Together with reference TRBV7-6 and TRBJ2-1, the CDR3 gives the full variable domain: GAGVSQSPRYKVTKRGQDVALRCDPISGHVSLYWYRQALGQGPEFLTYFNYEAQQDKSGLPNDRFSAERPEGSISTLTIQRTEQRDSAMYRCASSLTGGRELFDEQFFGPGTRLTVL.

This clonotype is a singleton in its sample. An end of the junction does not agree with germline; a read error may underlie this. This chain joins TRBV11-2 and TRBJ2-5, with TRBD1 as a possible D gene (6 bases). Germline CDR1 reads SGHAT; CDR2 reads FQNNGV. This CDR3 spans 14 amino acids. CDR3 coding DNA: TGTGCCGGCAGCCTGATACCCAGGGGTGAGACCCAGTACTTC. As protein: CAGSLIPRGETQYF.

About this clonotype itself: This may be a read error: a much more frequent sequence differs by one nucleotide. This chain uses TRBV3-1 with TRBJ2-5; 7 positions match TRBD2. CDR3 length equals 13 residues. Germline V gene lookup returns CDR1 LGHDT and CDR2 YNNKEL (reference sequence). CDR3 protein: CASNPGPGGTQDF. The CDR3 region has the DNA TGTGCCAGCAACCCGGGCCCCGGGGGGACCCAGGACTTC.

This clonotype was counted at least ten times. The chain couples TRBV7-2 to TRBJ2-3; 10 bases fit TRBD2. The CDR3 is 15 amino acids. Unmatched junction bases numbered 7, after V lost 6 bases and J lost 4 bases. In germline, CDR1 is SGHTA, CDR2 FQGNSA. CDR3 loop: CASSATSGEADTQYF. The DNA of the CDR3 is TGTGCCAGCAGTGCTACTAGCGGGGAAGCAGATACGCAGTATTTT. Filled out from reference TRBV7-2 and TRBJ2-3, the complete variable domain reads GAGVSQSPSNKVTEKGKDVELRCDPISGHTALYWYRQSLGQGLEFLIYFQGNSAPDKSGLPSDRFSAERTGGSVSTLTIQRTQQEDSAVYLCASSATSGEADTQYFGPGTRLTVL.

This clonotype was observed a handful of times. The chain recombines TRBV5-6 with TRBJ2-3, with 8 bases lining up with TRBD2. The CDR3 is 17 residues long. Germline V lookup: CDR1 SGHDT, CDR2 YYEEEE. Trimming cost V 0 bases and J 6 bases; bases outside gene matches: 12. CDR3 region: CASSLDSPSGSPDTQYF. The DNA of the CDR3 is TGTGCCAGCAGCTTGGATTCGCCTAGCGGGTCCCCGGATACGCAGTATTTT.

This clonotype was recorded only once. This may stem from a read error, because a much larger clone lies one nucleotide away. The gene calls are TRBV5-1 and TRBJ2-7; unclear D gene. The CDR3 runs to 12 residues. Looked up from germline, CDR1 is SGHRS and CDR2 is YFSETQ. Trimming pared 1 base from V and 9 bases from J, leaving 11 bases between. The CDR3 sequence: CASSLWQNVQYF. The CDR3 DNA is TGCGCCAGCAGCTTGTGGCAGAACGTGCAGTACTTC.